The 20 T cell receptor beta chains below come from one sample, sequenced in a study of CD4+ T cells in melanoma. Profiling relied on immunoSEQ multiplex PCR, and the TCRdb table lists in-frame clones only, not all of them. The table shows fewer than 20,000 clones, with 60% to 80% occurring only once. Source material: cells from a culture (not recorded whether cultured in vitro). The receptor source for this set is a human donor with melanoma.

In its sample, this clone was seen once. This chain connects TRBV29-1 to TRBJ2-3, with TRBD1 identical over 7 bases. V lost 4 bases to trimming and J lost 0 bases; unmatched junction nucleotides: 7. Germline values: CDR1 SQVTM, CDR2 ANQGSEA. The CDR3 spans 15 residues. CDR3 DNA: TGCAGCGTTGGAGGGGGCAGGGCTAGCACAGATACGCAGTATTTT. Translation: CSVGGGRASTDTQYF.

The chain couples TRBV5-1 to TRBJ2-3, with TRBD2 identical over 9 bases. J gave up 1 base and V 4 bases, and 4 bases lay outside the gene matches. Per the germline V gene, CDR1 is SGHRS and CDR2 is YFSETQ. The CDR3 has 15 residues. The chain's CDR3 is CASSVQRGGTDTQYF. The CDR3 bases are TGCGCCAGCAGCGTCCAGCGGGGGGGCACAGATACGCAGTATTTT. The whole variable domain, filled in from reference TRBV5-1 and TRBJ2-3, reads KAGVTQTPRYLIKTRGQQVTLSCSPISGHRSVSWYQQTPGQGLQFLFEYFSETQRNKGNFPGRFSGRQFSNSRSEMNVSTLELGDSALYLCASSVQRGGTDTQYFGPGTRLTVL.

This CDR3 reads CASSPGTSGHAQYF. CDR3 bases: TGCGCCAGCAGCCCGGGGACTAGCGGGCACGCGCAGTATTTT. This chain links TRBV5-1 with TRBJ2-3; 12 bases fit TRBD2. Germline-derived CDR1 and CDR2 are SGHRS and YFSETQ. V lost 4 bases to trimming and J lost 10 bases; unmatched junction nucleotides: 7. CDR3 length: 14 amino acids.

The chain employs TRBV7-2 and TRBJ1-1, with a possible D match to TRBD1 (5 bases). The germline V gene encodes CDR1 SGHTA and CDR2 FQGNSA. Trimming took 6 bases from V and 6 from J, leaving 14 bases between them. CDR3 length: 13 amino acids. The CDR3 bases are TGTGCCAGCAGTTGGGGGAGGTCGGCTGAAGCTTTCTTT. It yields the protein CASSWGRSAEAFF.

J is TRBJ1-1 and V is TRBV10-3; D gene unclear. Deletions cut 0 bases from V and 3 bases from J, with 5 bases between. CDR1 is ENHRY, CDR2 SYGVKD, per germline. CDR3 size: 13 residues. CDR3 sequence reads: CAISESTYTEAFF. In DNA, the CDR3 is TGTGCCATCAGTGAGTCGACCTACACTGAAGCTTTCTTT.

This chain joins TRBV7-9 and TRBJ1-4, with D unclear. V lost 3 bases, J lost 8 bases, and 10 bases lay in between. The length of the CDR3 is 13 residues. Per germline, CDR1 SEHNR and CDR2 FQNEAQ (reference sequence). The CDR3 DNA reads TGTGCCAGCAGCTTCGGCAGGCTGGAAAAACTGTTTTTT. This gives the protein CASSFGRLEKLFF. Combining the CDR3 with reference TRBV7-9 and TRBJ1-4 gives the whole variable domain DTGVSQNPRHKITKRGQNVTFRCDPISEHNRLYWYRQTLGQGPEFLTYFQNEAQLEKSRLLSDRFSAERPKGSFSTLEIQRTEQGDSAMYLCASSFGRLEKLFFGSGTQLSVL.

The chain is built from TRBV6-1 and TRBJ1-1, with D possibly matching TRBD1 (5 bases). This CDR3 has 15 residues. Per germline, CDR1 MNHNS and CDR2 SASEGT. Trimming cost V 6 bases and J 2 bases, with 16 bases left between them. The CDR3 spells CASRSGRDLNTEAFF. The CDR3, as DNA: TGTGCCAGCAGGAGCGGTAGGGACCTAAACACTGAAGCTTTCTTT.

The rearrangement uses TRBV6-1 and TRBJ1-3; D unresolved. CDR3 length: 12 residues. CDR1 is MNHNS and CDR2 is SASEGT in the germline V gene. The ends were cut back, 2 bases at V and 4 bases at J, with 3 bases in the middle. The CDR3 DNA sequence: TGTGCCAGCAGTGAATCCGGAAACACCATATATTTT. This sequence encodes CASSESGNTIYF.

This clone was seen a handful of times. V usage is TRBV5-1 and J usage is TRBJ1-2, with D hard to call. CDR1 and CDR2 (germline): SGHRS, YFSETQ. This CDR3 is 13 amino acids long. The V end lost 3 bases, the J end lost 8 bases, and 14 bases lay between the germline ends. The DNA of the CDR3 is TGCGCCAGCAGCTCTCAGCCTACCGGGGGCTACACCTTC. Amino acid sequence: CASSSQPTGGYTF.

This chain connects TRBV5-4 to TRBJ2-5, with 7 bases that match TRBD2. The CDR3 covers 14 residues. The trim removed 0 bases at V and 2 bases at J, leaving 1 base unmatched. Looked up from germline, CDR1 is SGHNT and CDR2 is YYREEE (reference sequence). The DNA for the CDR3 is TGTGCCAGCAGCTTGGGCGGGAGACAAGAGACCCAGTACTTC. Translated: CASSLGGRQETQYF.

CDR3 sequence: CASSDSSTGGREQFF. The CDR3 DNA follows: TGTGCCAGCAGTGACTCTTCGACAGGGGGCCGTGAGCAGTTCTTC. The chain uses TRBV6-4 and TRBJ2-1; 10 bases match TRBD1. Germline CDR1 and CDR2: MRHNA and SNTAGT. The length of the CDR3 is 15 residues. Unmatched junction bases numbered 5, after V lost 0 bases and J lost 9 bases.

This clone was seen just once. The chain links TRBV4-1 to TRBJ2-7; D unclear. Germline V gives CDR1 MGHRA, CDR2 YSYEKL. The CDR3 has 17 amino acids. The ends were cut back, 0 bases at V and 0 bases at J, with 15 bases in the middle. The CDR3 is CASSQERVSTSSYEQYF. The CDR3 bases are TGCGCCAGCAGCCAAGAGAGAGTGAGCACAAGCTCCTACGAGCAGTACTTC.

This chain connects TRBV7-9 to TRBJ2-3; D uncertain. The CDR3 is 12 residues long. The V end was cut by 4 bases, the J end by 5 bases, with 7 bases between. The germline V gene has CDR1 SEHNR and CDR2 FQNEAQ (reference sequence). The CDR3 protein is CASSSLVDTQYF. CDR3 bases: TGTGCCAGCAGCTCCCTGGTAGATACGCAGTATTTT. The entire variable domain, with the rest obtained from reference TRBV7-9 and TRBJ2-3, is as follows: DTGVSQNPRHKITKRGQNVTFRCDPISEHNRLYWYRQTLGQGPEFLTYFQNEAQLEKSRLLSDRFSAERPKGSFSTLEIQRTEQGDSAMYLCASSSLVDTQYFGPGTRLTVL.

In its sample, this clone was seen a few times. CDR3 DNA sequence: TGTGCCAGCAGCTTAAGGCGGGGAGGGACCACAGATACGCAGTATTTT. This sequence encodes CASSLRRGGTTDTQYF. The rearrangement joins TRBV7-2 to TRBJ2-3; 7 bases map to TRBD2. The germline CDR1 and CDR2 sequences are SGHTA and FQGNSA. Trimming cost V 2 bases and J 2 bases; bases outside gene matches: 7. This CDR3 is 16 amino acids long.

The sample holds one count of this clone. The chain recombines TRBV7-9 with TRBJ1-1; D is perhaps TRBD1 (5 bases). Germline V lookup: CDR1 SEHNR, CDR2 FQNEAQ (reference sequence). CDR3 length: 13 residues. V shed 3 bases and J shed 4 bases, with 9 bases lying between them. CDR3 DNA: TGTGCCAGCAGCTTCAGCCAGGGCACTGAAGCTTTCTTT. It codes for CASSFSQGTEAFF.

This clone occurred a few times. The V and J genes are TRBV5-1 and TRBJ1-1; unclear D gene. Germline assignment: CDR1 SGHRS and CDR2 YFSETQ. This CDR3 region has 16 residues. V was shortened by 0 bases and J by 0 bases, with 12 bases between the two germline ends. The CDR3 loop reads CASSLVPGVMNTEAFF. The DNA for the CDR3 is TGCGCCAGCAGCTTGGTACCGGGAGTCATGAACACTGAAGCTTTCTTT.

The V gene is TRBV5-6, the J gene TRBJ1-1; TRBD1 agrees at 7 bases. V lost 1 base to trimming and J lost 8 bases; unmatched junction nucleotides: 2. The germline CDR1 and CDR2 sequences are SGHDT and YYEEEE. This CDR3 region has 12 residues. CDR3 protein: CASSLSRGEAFF. In DNA, the CDR3 is TGTGCCAGCAGCTTGTCCAGGGGGGAAGCTTTCTTT.

The chain has TRBV7-8 and TRBJ2-1, with a tentative D call TRBD2 (5 bases). There are 15 residues in the CDR3. Germline assignment: CDR1 SGHVS and CDR2 FQNEAQ. Trimming pared 5 bases from V and 4 bases from J, leaving 15 bases between. The CDR3 is CASSPPGPGYNEQFF. The DNA of the CDR3 is TGTGCCAGCAGCCCCCCGGGTCCGGGGTACAATGAGCAGTTCTTC.

The CDR3 DNA reads as TGCAGCACTCGAGAGAGTGCAGCTTCTAATACGCAGTATTTT. Its translation is CSTRESAASNTQYF. V gene TRBV29-1 combines with J gene TRBJ2-3, with unresolved D. Germline values: CDR1 SQVTM, CDR2 ANQGSEA. V was clipped by 8 bases and J by 7 bases, with 22 bases between them. The CDR3 runs 14 residues.

The rearrangement joins TRBV30 to TRBJ2-1, with TRBD1 matching over 9 bases. V trimming: 6 bases; J trimming: 5 bases; junction bases outside the gene matches: 8. CDR1 is GTSNPN, CDR2 SVGIG, per germline (reference sequence). The CDR3 totals 14 residues. CDR3 sequence (DNA): TGTGCCTGTTGGGTGGGACAGGGTCACAATGAGCAGTTCTTC. It translates to CACWVGQGHNEQFF.